The clone carrying this T cell receptor (beta chain) has more than one count but fewer than ten. The target antigen is unknown. With the read ending 3 residues before the CDR3 end, the germline J gene is used to fill in that end. The data derive from a study of T cell clonality in common variable immunodeficiency. The CDR3 is made up of 16 amino acids. The V segment lost 3 bases and the J segment 7 bases; nucleotides outside the gene matches: 11. From germline, CDR1 is KGHSH and CDR2 LQKENI. General study findings and limits: CVID subjects showed higher TCRbeta clonality than healthy controls. Fewer TCRbeta clones were shared among CVID subjects than controls.

Profiled with immunoSEQ multiplex PCR; TCRdb holds only in-frame clones, not every one. The specimen has more than 30,000 clones, none found just once. This sequence was found in a person aged 18-69 years in good health. This chain connects TRBV18 to TRBJ1-5; 8 nucleotides agree with TRBD1. Source material: peripheral blood mononuclear cells. CDR3: CASSPPMGQEGQPQHF. The sequenced CDR3 bases are TGTGCCAGCTCACCTCCAATGGGACAGGAGGGGCAGCCC.